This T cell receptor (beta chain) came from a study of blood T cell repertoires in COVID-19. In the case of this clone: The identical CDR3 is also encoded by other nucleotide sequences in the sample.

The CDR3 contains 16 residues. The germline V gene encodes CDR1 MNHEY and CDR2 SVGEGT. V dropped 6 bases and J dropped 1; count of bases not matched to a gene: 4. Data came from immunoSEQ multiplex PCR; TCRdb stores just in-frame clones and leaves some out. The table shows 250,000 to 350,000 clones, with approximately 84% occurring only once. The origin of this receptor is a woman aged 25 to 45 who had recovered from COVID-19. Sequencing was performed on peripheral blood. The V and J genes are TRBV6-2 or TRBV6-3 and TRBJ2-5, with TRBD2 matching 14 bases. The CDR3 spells CASSRGLAGAQETQYF. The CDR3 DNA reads TGTGCCAGCAGCCGGGGACTAGCGGGGGCCCAAGAGACCCAGTACTTC.